This record covers a single T cell receptor beta chain. Its antigen remains unidentified. The PCR had 60 Vbeta and 13 Jbeta primers. Sequencing used immunoSEQ multiplex PCR; TCRdb keeps in-frame clones, though not all of them. In the table there are about 83,000 clones, approximately 75% of which are singletons. The germline V gene encodes CDR1 MDHEN and CDR2 SYDVKM. With 5 bases clipped from V and 7 bases from J, the junction kept 8 bases outside the gene matches. The length of the CDR3 is 15 residues. This record belongs to a study of cytomegalovirus exposure and HLA in healthy donors. General study results and limits: Most of the CMV-associated TCR beta chains (in a later analysis) appeared to be HLA-restricted.

The TCR comes from a man in his 60s in good health and CMV-seronegative. Source material: PBMCs. The chain couples TRBV28 to TRBJ1-2; 12 positions agree with TRBD1. CDR3 loop: CASSPTGTGGSGYTF. CDR3 DNA: TGTGCCAGCAGTCCCACGGGGACAGGGGGCAGTGGCTACACCTTC.